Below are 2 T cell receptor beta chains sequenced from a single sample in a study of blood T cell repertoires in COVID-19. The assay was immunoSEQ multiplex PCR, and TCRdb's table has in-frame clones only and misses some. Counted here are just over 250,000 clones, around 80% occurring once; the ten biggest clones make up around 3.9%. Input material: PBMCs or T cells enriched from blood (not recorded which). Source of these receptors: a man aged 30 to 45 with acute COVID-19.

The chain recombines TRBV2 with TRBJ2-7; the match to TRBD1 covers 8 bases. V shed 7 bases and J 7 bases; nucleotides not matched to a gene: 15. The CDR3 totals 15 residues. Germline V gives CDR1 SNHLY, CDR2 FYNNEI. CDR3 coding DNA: TGTGCCAGCATCGTAAACAGACAGGGGATTGGGGAGCAGTACGTC. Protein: CASIVNRQGIGEQYV.

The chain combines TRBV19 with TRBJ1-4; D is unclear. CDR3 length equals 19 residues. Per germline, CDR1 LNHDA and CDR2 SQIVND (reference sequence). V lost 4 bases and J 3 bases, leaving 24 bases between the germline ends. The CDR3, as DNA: TGTGCCAGTAGTACCGGGATCAGCGAACGCCTCTACCCTAATGAAAAACTGTTTTTT. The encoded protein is CASSTGISERLYPNEKLFF.